The sequence of this T cell receptor beta chain was determined in a study of T cell responses to AZD1222 COVID-19 vaccine. Study-wide results and limits: CD4 TCRs covered the whole spike, strongest at regions 160-218 and 743-854.

The germline V gene has CDR1 SGHDN and CDR2 FVKESK. The V and J ends lost 6 bases and 7 bases respectively, with 16 bases between them. The CDR3 has 15 amino acids. TCRdb's table, derived via immunoSEQ multiplex PCR, lists solely in-frame clones and lacks some. The profile shows approximately 75,000 clones, roughly 84% of them singletons. As for this clone: Antigen specificity is unknown.

The source is an adult who received the AZD1222 COVID-19 vaccine. The V and J genes are TRBV14 and TRBJ1-6, with TRBD1 as a possible D gene (6 bases). The source material was peripheral blood, sampled 28 days after the second AZD1222 dose. The CDR3 sequence is CASRPGTHTNSPLHF. CDR3 bases: TGTGCCAGCAGACCAGGGACACACACCAATTCACCCCTCCACTTT.